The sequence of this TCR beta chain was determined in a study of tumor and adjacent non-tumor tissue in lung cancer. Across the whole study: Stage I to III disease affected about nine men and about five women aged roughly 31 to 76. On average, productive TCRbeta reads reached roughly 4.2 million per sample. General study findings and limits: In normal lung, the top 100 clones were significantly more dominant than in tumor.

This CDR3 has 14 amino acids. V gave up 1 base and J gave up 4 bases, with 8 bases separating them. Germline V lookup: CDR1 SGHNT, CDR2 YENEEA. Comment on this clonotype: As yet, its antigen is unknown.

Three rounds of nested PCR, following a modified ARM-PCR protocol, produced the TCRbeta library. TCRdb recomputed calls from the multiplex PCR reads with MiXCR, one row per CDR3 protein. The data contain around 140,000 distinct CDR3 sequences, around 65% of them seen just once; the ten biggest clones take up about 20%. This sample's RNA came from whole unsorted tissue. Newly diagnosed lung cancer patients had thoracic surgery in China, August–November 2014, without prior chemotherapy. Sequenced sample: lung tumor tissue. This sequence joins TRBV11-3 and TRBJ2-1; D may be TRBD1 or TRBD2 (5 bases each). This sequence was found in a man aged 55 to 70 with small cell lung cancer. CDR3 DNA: TGTGCCAGCAGCTTAGCGGGGCAATACAATGAGCAGTTCTTC. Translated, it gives CASSLAGQYNEQFF.